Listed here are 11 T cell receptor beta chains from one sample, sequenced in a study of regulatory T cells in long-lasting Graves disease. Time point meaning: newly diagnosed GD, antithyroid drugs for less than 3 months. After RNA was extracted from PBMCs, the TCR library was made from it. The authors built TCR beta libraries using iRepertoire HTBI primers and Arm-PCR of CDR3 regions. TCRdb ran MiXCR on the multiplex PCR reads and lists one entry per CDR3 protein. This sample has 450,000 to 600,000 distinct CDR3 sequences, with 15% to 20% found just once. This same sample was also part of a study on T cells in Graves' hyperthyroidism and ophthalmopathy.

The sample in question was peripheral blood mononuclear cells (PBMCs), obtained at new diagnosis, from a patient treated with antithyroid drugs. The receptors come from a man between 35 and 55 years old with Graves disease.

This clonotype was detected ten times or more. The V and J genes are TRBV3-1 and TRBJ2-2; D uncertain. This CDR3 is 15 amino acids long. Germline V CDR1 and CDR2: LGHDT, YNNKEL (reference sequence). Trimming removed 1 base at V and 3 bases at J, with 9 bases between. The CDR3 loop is CASSQVGRYTGELFF. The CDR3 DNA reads TGTGCCAGCAGCCAAGTCGGCAGATACACCGGGGAGCTGTTTTTT.

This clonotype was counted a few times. This chain's CDR3 is CASSYSSTGGNTIYF. CDR3 nucleotide sequence: TGTGCCAGCAGTTACTCCTCGACAGGGGGAAACACCATATATTTT. The chain uses TRBV6-5 and TRBJ1-3, with 7 bases identical to TRBD1. Germline CDR1 MNHEY, CDR2 SVGAGI. V trimming: 0 bases; J trimming: 4 bases; junction bases outside the gene matches: 3. There are 15 residues in the CDR3.

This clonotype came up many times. The CDR3 nucleotides are TGCGCCAGCAGCCGGGGGCACAATGAGCAGTTCTTC. Translated, it gives CASSRGHNEQFF. This sequence joins TRBV5-1 and TRBJ2-1; the D call may be TRBD1 or TRBD2 (6 bases each). CDR1 and CDR2 from the germline V gene are SGHRS and YFSETQ. The V end lost 4 bases, the J end lost 5 bases, and 7 bases lay between the germline ends. The CDR3 runs to 12 residues.

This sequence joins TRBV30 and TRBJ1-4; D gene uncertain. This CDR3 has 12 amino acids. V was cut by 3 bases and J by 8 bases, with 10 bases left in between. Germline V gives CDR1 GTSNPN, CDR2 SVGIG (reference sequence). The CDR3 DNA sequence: TGTGCCTGGAGGATGCCTTACGAAAAACTGTTTTTT. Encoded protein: CAWRMPYEKLFF.

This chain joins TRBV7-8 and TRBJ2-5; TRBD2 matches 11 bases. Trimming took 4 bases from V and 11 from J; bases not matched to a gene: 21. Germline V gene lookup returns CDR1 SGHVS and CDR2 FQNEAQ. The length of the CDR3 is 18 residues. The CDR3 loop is CASSSLGTSGLGYNEQYF. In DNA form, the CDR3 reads TGTGCCAGCAGCTCTCTCGGGACTAGCGGTTTAGGCTACAATGAGCAGTACTTC.

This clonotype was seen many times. The CDR3 spells CASSQGAGGFYNEQFF. The CDR3 DNA follows: TGTGCCAGCAGCCAAGGGGCAGGGGGCTTCTACAATGAGCAGTTCTTC. This rearrangement joins TRBV3-1 to TRBJ2-1; TRBD1 aligns across 8 bases. Germline assignment: CDR1 LGHDT and CDR2 YNNKEL (reference sequence). The V segment lost 1 base and the J segment 3 bases; nucleotides outside the gene matches: 5. The CDR3 is 16 residues long.

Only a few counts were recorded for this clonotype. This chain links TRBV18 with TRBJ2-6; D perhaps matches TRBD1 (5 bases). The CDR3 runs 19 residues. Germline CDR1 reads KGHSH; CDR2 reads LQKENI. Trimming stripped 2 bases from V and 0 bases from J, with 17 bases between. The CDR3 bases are TGTGCCAGCTCACCATACCTAGGGGTTGCCCTCTCTGGGGCCAACGTCCTGACTTTC. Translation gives CASSPYLGVALSGANVLTF.

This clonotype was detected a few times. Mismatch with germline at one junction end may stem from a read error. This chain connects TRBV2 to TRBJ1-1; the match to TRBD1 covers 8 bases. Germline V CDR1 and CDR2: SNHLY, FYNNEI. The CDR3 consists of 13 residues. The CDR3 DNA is TGTGCCAGCACCGAGGACAGGGCCACTGAAGCTCTCTTT. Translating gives CASTEDRATEALF.

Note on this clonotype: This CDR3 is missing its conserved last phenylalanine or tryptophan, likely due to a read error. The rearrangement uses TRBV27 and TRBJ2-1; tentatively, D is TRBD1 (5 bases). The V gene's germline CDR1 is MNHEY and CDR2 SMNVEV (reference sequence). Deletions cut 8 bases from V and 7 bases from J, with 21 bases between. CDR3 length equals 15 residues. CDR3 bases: TGTGCCAGCCGTCACCGGGCAGGGAACCCGAATGAGCAGTTCCTC. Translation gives CASRHRAGNPNEQFL.

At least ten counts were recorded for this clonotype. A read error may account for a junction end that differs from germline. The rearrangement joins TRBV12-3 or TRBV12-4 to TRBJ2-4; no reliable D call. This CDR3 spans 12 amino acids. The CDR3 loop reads CASSVAKNIQYF. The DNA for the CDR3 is TGTGCCAGCAGTGTAGCCAAAAACATTCAGTACTTC.

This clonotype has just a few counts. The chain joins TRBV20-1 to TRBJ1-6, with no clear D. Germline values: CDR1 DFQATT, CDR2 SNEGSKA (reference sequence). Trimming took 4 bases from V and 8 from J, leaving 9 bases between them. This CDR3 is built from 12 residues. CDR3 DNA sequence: TGCAGTGCTAAAAGAGTAGATTCACCCCTCCACTTT. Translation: CSAKRVDSPLHF.